This is a list of T cell receptor beta chains from one sample in a study of T-cell memory formation after mild COVID-19. Using its own MiXCR run on the 5' RACE reads, TCRdb lists one record per CDR3 protein. The repertoire holds 450,000 to 650,000 distinct CDR3 sequences, with about a fifth as singletons. The sample was PBMCs or a T cell subset sorted from them (not recorded which). These receptors all stem from an adult woman who had mild COVID-19 (a few samples of this study predate the infection). Cell type and time point are not known. CDR3s include the opening cysteine and the closing phenylalanine or tryptophan. The D gene is left open where the match is weak. A row's size may be missing; if present it is once, few, many or a size class.

j_call v_call clone_size d_call cdr3_aa cdr3_nt
TRBJ1-1 TRBV20-1 NA NA CSARDPGEGDTEAFF TGCAGTGCTAGAGATCCGGGGGAGGGGGACACTGAAGCTTTCTTT
TRBJ2-3 TRBV11-2 few NA CASSLAGRSDTQYF TGTGCCAGCAGCTTAGCCGGACGGTCAGATACGCAGTATTTT
TRBJ2-1 TRBV3-1 few NA CASSQELGQGDEQFF TGTGCCAGCAGCCAAGAATTAGGGCAGGGCGATGAGCAGTTCTTC
TRBJ1-5 TRBV12-3/TRBV12-4 few NA CASSPLSNQPQHF TGTGCCAGCAGTCCCCTCAGCAATCAGCCCCAGCATTTT
TRBJ1-2 TRBV11-3 NA NA CASSLADLSGYTF TGTGCCAGCAGCTTGGCAGACCTCTCTGGCTACACCTTC
TRBJ2-1 TRBV2 NA NA CASNKEGVRTDEQFF TGTGCCAGCAACAAAGAGGGCGTCAGAACCGATGAGCAGTTCTTC
TRBJ1-5 TRBV6-2/TRBV6-3 NA TRBD1 CASRWDPGQGVRSNQPQHF TGTGCCAGCAGATGGGACCCGGGACAGGGGGTTCGGAGCAATCAGCCCCAGCATTTT
TRBJ2-1 TRBV7-8 few TRBD2 CASSLDGGADEQFF TGTGCCAGCAGCTTAGACGGGGGGGCTGATGAGCAGTTCTTC
TRBJ2-7 TRBV7-9 NA TRBD1 CASSLGDRGPYEQYF TGTGCCAGCAGCTTAGGGGACAGGGGTCCCTACGAGCAGTACTTC
TRBJ2-3 TRBV11-3 NA NA CASSLGRWTSTDTQYF TGTGCCAGCAGCTTAGGACGTTGGACTAGCACAGATACGCAGTATTTT
TRBJ2-7 TRBV20-1 NA NA CSARGQSKGEQYF TGCAGTGCTAGAGGGCAGTCTAAGGGGGAGCAGTACTTC
TRBJ2-3 TRBV24-1 NA NA CATSDRGATDTQYF TGTGCCACCAGTGATCGCGGAGCAACAGATACGCAGTATTTT
TRBJ1-4 TRBV7-8 few TRBD1 CASSLATGGYEKLFF TGTGCCAGCAGCTTAGCGACAGGGGGCTATGAAAAACTGTTTTTT